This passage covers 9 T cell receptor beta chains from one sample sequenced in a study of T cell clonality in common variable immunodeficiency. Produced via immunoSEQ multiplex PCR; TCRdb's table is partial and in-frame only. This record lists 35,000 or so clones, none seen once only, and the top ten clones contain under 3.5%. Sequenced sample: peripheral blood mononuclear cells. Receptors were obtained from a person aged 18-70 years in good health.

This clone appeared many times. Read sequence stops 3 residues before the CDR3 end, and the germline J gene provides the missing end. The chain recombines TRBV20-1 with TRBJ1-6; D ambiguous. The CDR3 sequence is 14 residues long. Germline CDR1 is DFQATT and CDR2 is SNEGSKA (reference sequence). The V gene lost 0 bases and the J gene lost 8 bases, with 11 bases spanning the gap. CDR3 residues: CSARDPVRYSPLHF. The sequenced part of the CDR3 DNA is TGCAGTGCTAGAGATCCCGTCAGATATTCACCC.

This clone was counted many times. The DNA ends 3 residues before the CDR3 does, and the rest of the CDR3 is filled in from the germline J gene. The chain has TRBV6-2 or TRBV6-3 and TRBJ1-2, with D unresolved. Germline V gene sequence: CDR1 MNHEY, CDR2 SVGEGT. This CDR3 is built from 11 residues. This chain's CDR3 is CATAYVSGYTF. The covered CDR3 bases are TGTGCCACCGCGTATGTTTCGGGC.

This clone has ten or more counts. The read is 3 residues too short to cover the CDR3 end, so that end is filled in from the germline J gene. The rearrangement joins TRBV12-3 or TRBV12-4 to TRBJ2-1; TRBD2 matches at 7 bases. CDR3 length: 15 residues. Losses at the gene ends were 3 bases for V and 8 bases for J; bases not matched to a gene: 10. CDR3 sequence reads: CASSFFQGGADEQFF. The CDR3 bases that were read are TGTGCCAGCAGTTTTTTCCAGGGAGGGGCTGATGAG.

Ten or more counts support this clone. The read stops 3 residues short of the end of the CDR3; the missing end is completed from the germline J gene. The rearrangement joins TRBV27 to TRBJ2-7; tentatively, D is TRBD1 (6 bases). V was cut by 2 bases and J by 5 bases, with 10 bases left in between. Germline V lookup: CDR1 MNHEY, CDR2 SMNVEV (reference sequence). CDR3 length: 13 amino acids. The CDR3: CASSLTGTNEQYF. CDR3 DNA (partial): TGTGCCAGCAGTTTAACAGGGACCAACGAG.

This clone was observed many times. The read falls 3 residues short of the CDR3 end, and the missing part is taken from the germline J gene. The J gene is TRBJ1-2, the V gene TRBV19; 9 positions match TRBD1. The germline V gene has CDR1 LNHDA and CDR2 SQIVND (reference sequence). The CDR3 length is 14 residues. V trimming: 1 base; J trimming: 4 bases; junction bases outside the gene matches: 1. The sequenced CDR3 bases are TGTGCCAGTAGTATAGGACAGGGGGTCTATGGC. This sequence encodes CASSIGQGVYG. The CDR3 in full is CASSIGQGVYGYTF.

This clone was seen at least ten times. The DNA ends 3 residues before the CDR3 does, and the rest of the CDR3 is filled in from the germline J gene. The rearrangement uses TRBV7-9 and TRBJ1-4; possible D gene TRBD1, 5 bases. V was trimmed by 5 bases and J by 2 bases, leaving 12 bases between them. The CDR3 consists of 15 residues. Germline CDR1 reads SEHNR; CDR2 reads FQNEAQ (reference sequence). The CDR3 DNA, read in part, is TGTGCCAGCAGCCTGGGGGACTCCACTAATGAAAAA. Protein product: CASSLGDSTNEK. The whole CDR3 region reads CASSLGDSTNEKLFF.

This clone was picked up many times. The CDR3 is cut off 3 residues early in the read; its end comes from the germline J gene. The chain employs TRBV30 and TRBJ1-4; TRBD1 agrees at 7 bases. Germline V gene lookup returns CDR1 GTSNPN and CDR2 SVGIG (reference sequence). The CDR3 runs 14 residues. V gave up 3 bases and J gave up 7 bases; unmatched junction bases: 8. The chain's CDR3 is CAWREGGKGEKLFF. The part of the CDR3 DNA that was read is TGTGCCTGGAGAGAAGGGGGCAAGGGTGAAAAA. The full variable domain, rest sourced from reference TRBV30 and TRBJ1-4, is SQTIHQWPATLVQPVGSPLSLECTVEGTSNPNLYWYRQAAGRGLQLLFYSVGIGQISSEVPQNLSASRPQDRQFILSSKKLLLSDSGFYLCAWREGGKGEKLFFGSGTQLSVL.

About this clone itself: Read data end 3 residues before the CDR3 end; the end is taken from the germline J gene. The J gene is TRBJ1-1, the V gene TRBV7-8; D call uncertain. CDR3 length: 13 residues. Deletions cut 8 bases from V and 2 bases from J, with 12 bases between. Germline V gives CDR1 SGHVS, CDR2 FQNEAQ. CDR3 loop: CASSNGRNTEAFF. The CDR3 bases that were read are TGTGCCAGCTCCAATGGCAGAAACACTGAA.

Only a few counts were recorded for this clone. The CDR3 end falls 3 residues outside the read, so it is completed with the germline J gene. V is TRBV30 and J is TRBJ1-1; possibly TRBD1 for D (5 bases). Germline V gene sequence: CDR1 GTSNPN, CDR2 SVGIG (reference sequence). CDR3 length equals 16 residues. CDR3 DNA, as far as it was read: TGTGCCTGGAGTGTACTCGGGGGACTAGCGGAAGAGACA. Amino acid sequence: CAWSVLGGLAEET. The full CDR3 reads CAWSVLGGLAEETAFF.